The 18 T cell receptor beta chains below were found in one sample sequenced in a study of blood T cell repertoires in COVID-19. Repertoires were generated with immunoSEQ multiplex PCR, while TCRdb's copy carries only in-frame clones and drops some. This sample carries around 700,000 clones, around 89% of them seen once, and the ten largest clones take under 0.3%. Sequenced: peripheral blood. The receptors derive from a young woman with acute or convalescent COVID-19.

The CDR3 here is CSVVQGLNYGYTF. For the CDR3, the DNA is TGCAGCGTTGTCCAGGGCCTTAACTATGGCTACACCTTC. V usage is TRBV29-1 and J usage is TRBJ1-2; TRBD1 might be the D (5 bases). The CDR3 has 13 amino acids. CDR1 is SQVTM and CDR2 is ANQGSEA in the germline V gene. V dropped 4 bases and J dropped 1 base, with 10 bases sitting between them.

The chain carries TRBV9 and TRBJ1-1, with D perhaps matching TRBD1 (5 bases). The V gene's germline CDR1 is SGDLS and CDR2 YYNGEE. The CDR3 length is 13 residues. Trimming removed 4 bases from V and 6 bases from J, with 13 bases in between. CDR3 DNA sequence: TGTGCCAGCAGCTACATAACGGGGGCTGAAGCTTTCTTT. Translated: CASSYITGAEAFF.

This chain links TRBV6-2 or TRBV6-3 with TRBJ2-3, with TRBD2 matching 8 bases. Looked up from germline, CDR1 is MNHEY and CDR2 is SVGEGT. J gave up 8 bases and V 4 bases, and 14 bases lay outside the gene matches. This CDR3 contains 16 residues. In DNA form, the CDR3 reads TGTGCCAGCAGTTTGGCCGGTCGGGGGGGGCCAGGTACGCAGTATTTT. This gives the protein CASSLAGRGGPGTQYF.

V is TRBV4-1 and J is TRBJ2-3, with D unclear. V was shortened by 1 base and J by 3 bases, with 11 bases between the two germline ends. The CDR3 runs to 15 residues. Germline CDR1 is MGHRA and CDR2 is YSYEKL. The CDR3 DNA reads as TGCGCCAGCAGCCAAGCCCGTTCAGCGACAGATACGCAGTATTTT. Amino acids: CASSQARSATDTQYF.

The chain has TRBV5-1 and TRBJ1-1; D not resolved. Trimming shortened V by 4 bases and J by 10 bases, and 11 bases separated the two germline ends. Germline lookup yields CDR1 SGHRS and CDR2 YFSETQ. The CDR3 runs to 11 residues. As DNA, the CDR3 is TGCGCCAGCAGCGGCCGGGAGGGAGCTTTCTTT. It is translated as CASSGREGAFF.

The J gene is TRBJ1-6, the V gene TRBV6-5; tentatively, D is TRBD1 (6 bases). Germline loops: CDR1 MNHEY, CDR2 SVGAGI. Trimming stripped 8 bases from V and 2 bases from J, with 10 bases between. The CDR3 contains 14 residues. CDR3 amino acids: CASPGAPYNSPLHF. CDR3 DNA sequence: TGTGCCAGCCCAGGGGCCCCCTATAATTCACCCCTCCACTTT.

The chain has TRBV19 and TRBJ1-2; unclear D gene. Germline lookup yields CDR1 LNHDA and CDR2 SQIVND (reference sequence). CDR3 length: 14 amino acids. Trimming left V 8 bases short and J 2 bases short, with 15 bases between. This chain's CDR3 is CASVDLTENYGYTF. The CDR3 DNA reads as TGTGCCAGTGTCGACCTTACGGAGAACTATGGCTACACCTTC.

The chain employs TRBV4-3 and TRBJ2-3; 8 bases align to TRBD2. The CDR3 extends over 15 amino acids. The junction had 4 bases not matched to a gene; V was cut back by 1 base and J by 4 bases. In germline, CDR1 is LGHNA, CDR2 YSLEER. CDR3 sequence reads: CASSQGGLEADTQYF. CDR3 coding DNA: TGCGCCAGCAGCCAAGGGGGACTAGAGGCAGATACGCAGTATTTT.

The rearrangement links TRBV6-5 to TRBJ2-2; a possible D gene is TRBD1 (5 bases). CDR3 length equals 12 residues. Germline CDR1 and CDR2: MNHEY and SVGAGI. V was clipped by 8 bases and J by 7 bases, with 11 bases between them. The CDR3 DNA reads TGTGCCAGCGGCAGGGAAGTCGGGGAGCTGTTTTTT. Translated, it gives CASGREVGELFF.

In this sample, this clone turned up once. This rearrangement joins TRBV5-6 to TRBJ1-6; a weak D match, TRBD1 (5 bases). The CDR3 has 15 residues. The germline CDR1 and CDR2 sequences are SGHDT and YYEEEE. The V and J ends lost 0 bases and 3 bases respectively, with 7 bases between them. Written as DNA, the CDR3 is TGTGCCAGCAGCTTGGACCAGGGCTATAATTCACCCCTCCACTTT. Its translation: CASSLDQGYNSPLHF. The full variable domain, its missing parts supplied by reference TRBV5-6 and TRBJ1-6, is DAGVTQSPTHLIKTRGQQVTLRCSPKSGHDTVSWYQQALGQGPQFIFQYYEEEERQRGNFPDRFSGHQFPNYSSELNVNALLLGDSALYLCASSLDQGYNSPLHFGNGTRLTVT.

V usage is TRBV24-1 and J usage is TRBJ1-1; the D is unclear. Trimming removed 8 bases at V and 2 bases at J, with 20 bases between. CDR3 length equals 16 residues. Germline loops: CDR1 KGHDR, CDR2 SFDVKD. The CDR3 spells CATNYRLRAVNTEAFF. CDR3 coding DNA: TGTGCCACCAACTACCGATTACGCGCAGTTAACACTGAAGCTTTCTTT.

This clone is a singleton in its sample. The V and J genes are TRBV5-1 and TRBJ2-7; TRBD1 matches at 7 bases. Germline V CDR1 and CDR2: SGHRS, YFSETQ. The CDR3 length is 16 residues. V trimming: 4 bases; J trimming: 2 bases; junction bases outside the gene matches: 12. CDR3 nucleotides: TGCGCCAGCAGCCCGAGCCAGACAGGGCCTCCCTACGAGCAGTACTTC. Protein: CASSPSQTGPPYEQYF.

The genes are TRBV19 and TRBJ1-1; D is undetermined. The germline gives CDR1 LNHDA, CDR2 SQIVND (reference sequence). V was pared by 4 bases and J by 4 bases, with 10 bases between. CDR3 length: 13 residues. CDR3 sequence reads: CASSNAGSTEAFF. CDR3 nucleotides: TGTGCCAGTAGTAACGCGGGGAGCACTGAAGCTTTCTTT.

The CDR3 DNA sequence: TGTGCCAGCAGCTTAGCCGGGTTCGGAAACACCATATATTTT. Residues: CASSLAGFGNTIYF. The V gene is TRBV13, the J gene TRBJ1-3, with unresolved D. The V end lost 1 base, the J end lost 4 bases, and 8 bases lay between the germline ends. This CDR3 region has 14 residues. The germline V gene encodes CDR1 PRHDT and CDR2 FYEKMQ (reference sequence). Together with reference TRBV13 and TRBJ1-3, the CDR3 gives the full variable domain: AAGVIQSPRHLIKEKRETATLKCYPIPRHDTVYWYQQGPGQDPQFLISFYEKMQSDKGSIPDRFSAQQFSDYHSELNMSSLELGDSALYFCASSLAGFGNTIYFGEGSWLTVV.

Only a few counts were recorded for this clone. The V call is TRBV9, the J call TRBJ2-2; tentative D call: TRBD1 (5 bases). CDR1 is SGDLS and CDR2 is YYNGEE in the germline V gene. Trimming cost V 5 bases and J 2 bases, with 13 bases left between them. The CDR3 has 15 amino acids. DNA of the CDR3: TGTGCCAGCAGGGGTGGACACCAAAACACCGGGGAGCTGTTTTTT. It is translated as CASRGGHQNTGELFF.

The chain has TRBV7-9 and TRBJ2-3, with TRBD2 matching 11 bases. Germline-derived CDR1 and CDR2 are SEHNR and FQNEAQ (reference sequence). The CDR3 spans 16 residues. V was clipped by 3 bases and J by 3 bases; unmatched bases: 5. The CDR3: CASSFPTSGATDTQYF. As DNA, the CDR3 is TGTGCCAGCAGCTTCCCGACTAGCGGGGCAACAGATACGCAGTATTTT.

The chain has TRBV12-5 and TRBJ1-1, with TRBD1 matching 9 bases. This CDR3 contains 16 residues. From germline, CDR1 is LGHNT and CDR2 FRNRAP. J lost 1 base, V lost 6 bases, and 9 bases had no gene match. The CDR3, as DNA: TGTGCTAGTGGAAACGGACAGGGGCAAAGGAACACTGAAGCTTTCTTT. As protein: CASGNGQGQRNTEAFF.

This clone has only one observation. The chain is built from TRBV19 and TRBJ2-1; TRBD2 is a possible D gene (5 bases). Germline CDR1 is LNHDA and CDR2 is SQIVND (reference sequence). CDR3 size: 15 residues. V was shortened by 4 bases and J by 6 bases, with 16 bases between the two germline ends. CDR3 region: CASSTTALGVNEQFF. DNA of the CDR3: TGTGCCAGTAGTACGACTGCTCTCGGGGTCAATGAGCAGTTCTTC.